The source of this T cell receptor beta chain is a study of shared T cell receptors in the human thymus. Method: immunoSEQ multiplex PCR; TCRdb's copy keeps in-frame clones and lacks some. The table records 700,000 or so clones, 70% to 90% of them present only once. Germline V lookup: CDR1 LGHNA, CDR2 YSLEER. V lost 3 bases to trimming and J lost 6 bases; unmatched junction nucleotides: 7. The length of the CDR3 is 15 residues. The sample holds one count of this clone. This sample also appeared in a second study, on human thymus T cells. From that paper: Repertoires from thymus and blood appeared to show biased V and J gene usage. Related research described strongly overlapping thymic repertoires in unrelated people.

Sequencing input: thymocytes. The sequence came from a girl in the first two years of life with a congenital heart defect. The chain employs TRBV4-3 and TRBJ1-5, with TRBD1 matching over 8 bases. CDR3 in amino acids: CASSHQGAEGQPQHF. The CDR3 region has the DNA TGCGCCAGCAGCCACCAGGGGGCGGAGGGTCAGCCCCAGCATTTT.